This record covers a single T cell receptor beta chain. These data originate in a study of Ad26.COV2.S vaccination and SARS-CoV-2 variants. Sequencing used immunoSEQ multiplex PCR; TCRdb keeps in-frame clones, though not all of them. The table lists hundreds of thousands of clones, around 90% of them singletons. The CDR3 runs to 11 residues. V was shortened by 4 bases and J by 3 bases, with 3 bases between the two germline ends. Germline CDR1 GTSNPN, CDR2 SVGIG (reference sequence). As to treatment: 15 to 20 received Ad26.COV2.S at low or high dose, single or two shots; 5 received placebo; per-sample allocation not given. Samples were taken on day 63 after the first vaccine or placebo injection. The donor was a Boston adult aged 18-55 years.

The input for sequencing was peripheral blood, taken in a trial of Ad26.COV2.S vaccine versus placebo. This clonotype was sampled from a person aged 18-60 years who received the Ad26.COV2.S COVID-19 vaccine or a placebo. This chain joins TRBV30 and TRBJ1-4; D is uncertain. CDR3 sequence: CAWTANEKLFF. For the CDR3, the DNA is TGTGCCTGGACGGCTAATGAAAAACTGTTTTTT.